These 27 T cell receptor beta chains were all obtained from the same sample, sequenced in a study of OX40 agonist ivuxolimab in advanced cancers. Data came from immunoSEQ multiplex PCR; TCRdb stores just in-frame clones and leaves some out. The table records roughly 50,000 clones, about 86% of them present only once. The sequenced sample was CD4+ or CD8+ T cells sorted from blood, obtained in a trial of the OX40 agonist ivuxolimab. The receptors derive from an adult with an advanced solid tumor such as melanoma, head and neck, liver or kidney cancer.

The chain couples TRBV5-6 to TRBJ2-5; D is possibly TRBD1 or TRBD2 (5 bases each). The germline V and J ends were trimmed by 1 base and 5 bases, with 9 bases remaining between them. CDR3 length: 13 amino acids. Germline V gene data show CDR1 as SGHDT and CDR2 as YYEEEE. CDR3 sequence (DNA): TGTGCCAGCAGCTTGCCCAGGGAGGAGACCCAGTACTTC. It codes for CASSLPREETQYF.

The chain's CDR3 is CASSHGPSNRAPQETQYF. The CDR3 DNA reads TGTGCCAGCAGCCATGGACCCTCCAACAGGGCCCCCCAAGAGACCCAGTACTTC. The rearrangement links TRBV4-2 to TRBJ2-5, with a tentative D call TRBD1 (6 bases). The germline V and J ends were trimmed by 3 bases and 1 base, with 21 bases remaining between them. The CDR3 consists of 18 residues. Germline V lookup: CDR1 LGHNA, CDR2 YNFKEQ.

The chain recombines TRBV18 with TRBJ2-7; TRBD1 or TRBD2 may be the D gene (5 bases each). CDR1 and CDR2 from the germline V gene are KGHSH and LQKENI. The CDR3 has 15 amino acids. Trimming took off 5 bases at V and 1 base at J, with 15 bases between the two ends. This chain's CDR3 is CASSSSAGRSYEQYF. The CDR3 region has the DNA TGTGCCAGCTCAAGTTCTGCAGGGAGATCCTACGAGCAGTACTTC.

The V call is TRBV5-1, the J call TRBJ2-7; D uncertain. V lost 4 bases and J lost 7, with 15 bases in between. This CDR3 comprises 13 residues. CDR1 is SGHRS and CDR2 is YFSETQ in the germline V gene. Written as DNA, the CDR3 is TGCGCCAGCAGCCGACCCCCCCGCGCGGAGCAGTACTTC. Translation: CASSRPPRAEQYF.

The chain recombines TRBV6-5 with TRBJ2-7; D perhaps matches TRBD2 (6 bases). CDR3 length equals 15 residues. Germline V CDR1 and CDR2: MNHEY, SVGAGI. V lost 6 bases and J 2 bases, leaving 17 bases between the germline ends. The CDR3 nucleotides read TGTGCCAGCAGCCCGTTTGGGGGGTCGGCCTACGAGCAGTACTTC. Its translation: CASSPFGGSAYEQYF.

The CDR3 DNA is TGTGCCAGCAGTACGCTCGGGACAGGGGTTGGTGGCTACACCTTC. It yields the protein CASSTLGTGVGGYTF. The chain uses TRBV7-9 and TRBJ1-2, with 10 nucleotides matching TRBD1. The germline V gene has CDR1 SEHNR and CDR2 FQNEAQ (reference sequence). This CDR3 comprises 15 residues. V dropped 6 bases and J dropped 7; count of bases not matched to a gene: 11.

This rearrangement joins TRBV5-1 to TRBJ2-6; D is unresolved. Germline V lookup: CDR1 SGHRS, CDR2 YFSETQ. The CDR3 totals 13 residues. Trimming cost V 1 base and J 4 bases, with 3 bases left between them. DNA of the CDR3: TGCGCCAGCAGCTTGAACGGGGCCAACGTCCTGACTTTC. The encoded protein is CASSLNGANVLTF.

The chain couples TRBV29-1 to TRBJ1-5; tentative D call: TRBD1 (6 bases). V lost 4 bases, J lost 9 bases, and 16 bases lay in between. The length of the CDR3 is 13 residues. Germline loops: CDR1 SQVTM, CDR2 ANQGSEA. The CDR3 sequence is CSVAQQWGPPQHF. The DNA for the CDR3 is TGCAGCGTTGCCCAGCAGTGGGGGCCGCCCCAGCATTTT.

The J gene is TRBJ2-2, the V gene TRBV5-1; unclear D gene. Germline values: CDR1 SGHRS, CDR2 YFSETQ. Trimming left V 1 base short and J 4 bases short, with 14 bases between. The CDR3 sequence is 16 residues long. Here the CDR3 reads CASSLNGNTATGELFF. DNA of the CDR3: TGCGCCAGCAGCTTGAATGGGAACACCGCCACCGGGGAGCTGTTTTTT.

V gene TRBV6-1 combines with J gene TRBJ1-3; D is undetermined. CDR1 MNHNS and CDR2 SASEGT come from the germline V gene. The CDR3 length is 15 residues. V was trimmed by 2 bases and J by 0 bases, leaving 8 bases between them. CDR3 in amino acids: CASSELWFSGNTIYF. The CDR3 nucleotides read TGTGCCAGCAGTGAACTATGGTTCTCTGGAAACACCATATATTTT.

The sample holds a few counts of this clone. V usage is TRBV5-1 and J usage is TRBJ1-1; TRBD1 is a possible D gene (6 bases). This CDR3 has 13 residues. Germline loops: CDR1 SGHRS, CDR2 YFSETQ. Between the trimmed V and J ends, which lost 3 bases and 3 bases, there was a span of 9 bases. The CDR3 sequence: CASSWDTHTEAFF. CDR3 DNA: TGCGCCAGCAGCTGGGACACACACACTGAAGCTTTCTTT.

The gene calls are TRBV27 and TRBJ2-1, with 12 positions matching TRBD2. Trimming at V came to 5 bases and at J to 4 bases, leaving 3 bases not matched to a gene. Germline V gives CDR1 MNHEY, CDR2 SMNVEV (reference sequence). This CDR3 region has 15 residues. The CDR3 sequence: CASSRTSGGYNEQFF. CDR3 in DNA: TGTGCCAGCAGTAGAACTAGCGGGGGGTACAATGAGCAGTTCTTC.

This clone was counted a single time. The chain uses TRBV30 and TRBJ1-1, with D perhaps TRBD1 (5 bases). The CDR3 length is 17 residues. Germline assignment: CDR1 GTSNPN and CDR2 SVGIG (reference sequence). The V end was cut by 4 bases, the J end by 0 bases, with 21 bases between. DNA for the CDR3: TGTGCCTGGAAACCTCCGGGGGGGGTCAGCTTGAACACTGAAGCTTTCTTT. Amino acids: CAWKPPGGVSLNTEAFF. Supplemented by reference TRBV30 and TRBJ1-1, the full variable domain reads SQTIHQWPATLVQPVGSPLSLECTVEGTSNPNLYWYRQAAGRGLQLLFYSVGIGQISSEVPQNLSASRPQDRQFILSSKKLLLSDSGFYLCAWKPPGGVSLNTEAFFGQGTRLTVV.

The V and J genes are TRBV19 and TRBJ1-4; D gene ambiguous. V lost 2 bases to trimming and J lost 5 bases, with 9 bases between them. The CDR3 has 14 residues. Looked up from germline, CDR1 is LNHDA and CDR2 is SQIVND (reference sequence). The CDR3, as DNA: TGTGCCAGTAGTATACAGGTGAACAATGAAAAACTGTTTTTT. Protein: CASSIQVNNEKLFF.

V is TRBV5-1 and J is TRBJ1-4; D unclear. CDR3 length equals 14 residues. Trimming removed 5 bases at V and 6 bases at J, with 14 bases between. CDR1 is SGHRS and CDR2 is YFSETQ in the germline V gene. The CDR3 DNA is TGCGCCAGCAGAATTCAGGTTTCGGATGAAAAACTGTTTTTT. This codes for CASRIQVSDEKLFF.

The rearrangement joins TRBV5-1 to TRBJ1-5; D perhaps matches TRBD1 (5 bases). V lost 4 bases and J lost 4, with 15 bases in between. This CDR3 is 15 amino acids long. Germline CDR1 reads SGHRS; CDR2 reads YFSETQ. The CDR3, as DNA: TGCGCCAGCAGCCGGGGCCCCCCAGGGAATCAGCCCCAGCATTTT. It specifies CASSRGPPGNQPQHF.

Only a few counts were recorded for this clone. The genes are TRBV19 and TRBJ1-2, with TRBD1 matching over 9 bases. The CDR3 length is 17 residues. Germline-derived CDR1 and CDR2 are LNHDA and SQIVND (reference sequence). J gave up 1 base and V 6 bases, and 12 bases lay outside the gene matches. The CDR3 coding sequence is TGTGCCAGTAGAAACCCCGGGACAGGGCGCCTTAACTATGGCTACACCTTC. It is translated as CASRNPGTGRLNYGYTF.

This chain joins TRBV30 and TRBJ1-5, with 8 bases aligning to TRBD1. This CDR3 contains 13 residues. Germline V CDR1 and CDR2: GTSNPN, SVGIG (reference sequence). V shed 4 bases and J 4 bases; nucleotides not matched to a gene: 3. The CDR3 nucleotides read TGTGCCTGGAACAGGGGGTCGAATCAGCCCCAGCATTTT. It translates to CAWNRGSNQPQHF.

CDR3 bases: TGTGCCAGCTCACCACCGGCAGGCCGCATGTCGGAGCAGTTCTTC. Amino acids: CASSPPAGRMSEQFF. The chain has TRBV18 and TRBJ2-1; the D is unclear. Per the germline V gene, CDR1 is KGHSH and CDR2 is LQKENI. The V end lost 0 bases, the J end lost 10 bases, and 16 bases lay between the germline ends. The CDR3 spans 15 residues. The whole variable domain, remainder taken from reference TRBV18 and TRBJ2-1, is NAGVMQNPRHLVRRRGQEARLRCSPMKGHSHVYWYRQLPEEGLKFMVYLQKENIIDESGMPKERFSAEFPKEGPSILRIQQVVRGDSAAYFCASSPPAGRMSEQFFGPGTRLTVL.

This clone has just a few counts. The chain has TRBV9 and TRBJ1-1, with D unresolved. Germline CDR1 reads SGDLS; CDR2 reads YYNGEE. The CDR3 has 15 residues. V dropped 4 bases and J dropped 0 bases, with 13 bases sitting between them. DNA of the CDR3: TGTGCCAGCAGCCCAGAGCCCCATTTGAACACTGAAGCTTTCTTT. This translates into CASSPEPHLNTEAFF.

J is TRBJ1-6 and V is TRBV6-1; 7 positions match TRBD1. Germline values: CDR1 MNHNS, CDR2 SASEGT. Trimming at V came to 3 bases and at J to 6 bases, leaving 5 bases not matched to a gene. The CDR3 has 15 residues. In DNA, the CDR3 is TGTGCCAGCAGTGACGAGGGGGCGAGTAATTCACCCCTCCACTTT. It is translated as CASSDEGASNSPLHF.

This chain connects TRBV9 to TRBJ2-2; no clear D. CDR3 length: 15 amino acids. Germline values: CDR1 SGDLS, CDR2 YYNGEE. V shed 1 base and J shed 2 bases, with 9 bases lying between them. CDR3 residues: CASSVLQLNTGELFF. The CDR3 coding sequence is TGTGCCAGCAGCGTATTGCAGTTAAACACCGGGGAGCTGTTTTTT.

The chain has TRBV29-1 and TRBJ1-2; 9 positions agree with TRBD1. V dropped 0 bases and J dropped 6; count of bases not matched to a gene: 5. Per the germline V gene, CDR1 is SQVTM and CDR2 is ANQGSEA. The CDR3 is 14 amino acids. CDR3 sequence reads: CSVEDERDRDGYTF. The CDR3 bases are TGCAGCGTTGAAGATGAAAGGGACAGGGATGGCTACACCTTC.

J is TRBJ2-2 and V is TRBV6-1; 7 bases are a match to TRBD2. The CDR3 length is 15 residues. Germline-derived CDR1 and CDR2 are MNHNS and SASEGT. J was trimmed by 0 bases and V by 5 bases; bases with no gene match: 3. Here the CDR3 reads CASSQRGANTGELFF. CDR3 sequence (DNA): TGTGCCAGCAGTCAACGGGGGGCGAACACCGGGGAGCTGTTTTTT.

The table lists this clone with a few counts. One junction end disagrees with the germline gene, perhaps due to a read error. Within the sample, other DNA sequences also encode this same CDR3. The chain uses TRBV4-1 and TRBJ1-2; no clear D gene. Germline CDR1 and CDR2: MGHRA and YSYEKL. The CDR3 covers 11 residues. The CDR3 protein is CASSPGYGYTF. The CDR3 DNA follows: TGTGCCAGCAGCCCCGGATATGGCTACACCTTC.

Only one count was recorded for this clone. This sequence joins TRBV10-3 and TRBJ1-1, with TRBD1 as a possible D gene (6 bases). Trimming stripped 3 bases from V and 3 bases from J, with 11 bases between. The CDR3 length is 14 residues. Germline lookup yields CDR1 ENHRY and CDR2 SYGVKD. The CDR3 protein is CAISEQQGHTEAFF. In DNA form, the CDR3 reads TGTGCCATCAGTGAACAACAGGGACACACTGAAGCTTTCTTT.

The rearrangement links TRBV4-1 to TRBJ2-2; 10 nucleotides align to TRBD1. CDR3 length: 16 residues. Looked up from germline, CDR1 is MGHRA and CDR2 is YSYEKL. With V trimmed by 0 bases and J by 7 bases, 5 bases remained unmatched. This chain's CDR3 is CASSQEGTGAFGELFF. CDR3 nucleotide sequence: TGCGCCAGCAGCCAAGAGGGGACAGGGGCCTTCGGGGAGCTGTTTTTT.